The next 10 T cell receptor beta chains were all read from a single sample in a study of cytomegalovirus exposure and HLA in healthy donors (dated by TCRdb to about 2017). Library preparation used the immunoSEQ multiplex PCR assay. For the multiplex PCR, a mixture combining 60 forward primers for TCR Vbeta segments and 13 reverse primers for TCR Jbeta segments was used. The table comes from immuneACCESS by way of TCRdb, which keeps in-frame sequences with V and J called. Part of the clones is missing from these tables; in studies checked, under half for an unresolved V gene and the rest for unknown reasons. This sample comprises 110,000 to 150,000 clones, 65% to 85% of them detected only once. The ten largest clones capture about 3.4% of the sample. Sequences were obtained from PBMCs. These receptors all come from a male donor in good health and CMV-seronegative.

The CDR3 spells CAWSVLAGSTDTQYF. The CDR3 region has the DNA TGTGCCTGGAGTGTACTAGCGGGATCCACAGATACGCAGTATTTT. The V call is TRBV30, the J call TRBJ2-3; 10 bases fit TRBD2. Germline V lookup: CDR1 GTSNPN, CDR2 SVGIG (reference sequence). The V gene end was trimmed by 0 bases and the J gene end by 2 bases; junction bases not matched to a gene: 2. The CDR3 sequence is 15 residues long.

This clone was detected only once. This sequence joins TRBV6-5 and TRBJ1-3, with D possibly TRBD1 on 6 matching bases. This CDR3 is 16 amino acids long. CDR1 MNHEY and CDR2 SVGAGI come from the germline V gene. Trimming took off 0 bases at V and 2 bases at J, with 11 bases between the two ends. CDR3 amino acids: CASSYSMGAPGNTIYF. CDR3 nucleotides: TGTGCCAGCAGTTACTCGATGGGGGCCCCTGGAAACACCATATATTTT.

This chain uses TRBV5-5 with TRBJ2-7; TRBD1 is a possible D gene (5 bases). The ends were cut back, 6 bases at V and 2 bases at J, with 15 bases in the middle. Germline assignment: CDR1 SGHKS and CDR2 YYEKEE (reference sequence). This CDR3 has 14 residues. CDR3 bases: TGTGCCAGCACCCTCCGTGGGGCCACCTACGAGCAGTACTTC. Amino acids: CASTLRGATYEQYF.

The V call is TRBV18, the J call TRBJ1-3; D is undetermined. CDR1 KGHSH and CDR2 LQKENI come from the germline V gene. There are 14 residues in the CDR3. Trimming removed 2 bases at V and 0 bases at J, with 5 bases between. The CDR3 bases are TGTGCCAGCTCACCAAGTAGCTCTGGAAACACCATATATTTT. Translated: CASSPSSSGNTIYF. Using reference TRBV18 and TRBJ1-3 for the parts outside the CDR3, the full variable domain is NAGVMQNPRHLVRRRGQEARLRCSPMKGHSHVYWYRQLPEEGLKFMVYLQKENIIDESGMPKERFSAEFPKEGPSILRIQQVVRGDSAAYFCASSPSSSGNTIYFGEGSWLTVV.

V and J are TRBV6-4 and TRBJ1-2, with a tentative D call TRBD1 (6 bases). This CDR3 has 15 amino acids. CDR1 and CDR2 from the germline V gene are MRHNA and SNTAGT. V lost 6 bases to trimming and J lost 3 bases, with 17 bases between them. In nucleotides, the CDR3 is TGTGCCAGCAGGAGCTCCCGGGGGGCGGACTATGGCTACACCTTC. This codes for CASRSSRGADYGYTF.

This clone was observed a few times. V gene TRBV5-4 combines with J gene TRBJ2-7; the D gene is possibly TRBD1 (7 bases). The CDR3 loop spans 13 amino acids. The germline V gene encodes CDR1 SGHNT and CDR2 YYREEE (reference sequence). V lost 3 bases and J lost 6, with 13 bases in between. The CDR3 is CASSYRGTVEQYF. The CDR3 DNA reads TGTGCCAGCAGCTACCGGGGGACAGTCGAGCAGTACTTC.

The gene calls are TRBV6-1 and TRBJ1-2; D gene uncertain. V was trimmed by 8 bases and J by 2 bases, leaving 15 bases between them. The germline V gene has CDR1 MNHNS and CDR2 SASEGT. The CDR3 is 14 residues long. The CDR3 loop reads CASQREGRNYGYTF. DNA of the CDR3: TGTGCCAGCCAAAGGGAGGGCAGGAACTATGGCTACACCTTC.

The J gene is TRBJ1-5, the V gene TRBV18; 7 bases line up with TRBD1. Germline CDR1 is KGHSH and CDR2 is LQKENI. The V segment lost 0 bases and the J segment 12 bases; nucleotides outside the gene matches: 5. This CDR3 has 13 residues. The CDR3 loop is CASSPPPGTVQHF. The CDR3 DNA reads as TGTGCCAGCTCACCACCGCCGGGGACAGTCCAGCATTTT.

This clone was seen only once. CDR3 sequence (DNA): TGTGCCAGCAGTTACGGGACAGTGGGCAATCAGCCCCAGCATTTT. This translates into CASSYGTVGNQPQHF. This chain links TRBV6-6 with TRBJ1-5, with TRBD1 matching 7 bases. Trimming at V came to 2 bases and at J to 2 bases, leaving 3 bases not matched to a gene. CDR3 length: 15 residues. CDR1 is MNHNY and CDR2 is SVGAGI in the germline V gene (reference sequence).

V and J are TRBV5-4 and TRBJ1-6; D gene uncertain. The CDR3 length is 15 residues. Per germline, CDR1 SGHNT and CDR2 YYREEE (reference sequence). V lost 0 bases to trimming and J lost 0 bases, with 4 bases between them. The CDR3 loop is CASSLASSYNSPLHF. CDR3 DNA sequence: TGTGCCAGCAGCTTGGCGAGCTCCTATAATTCACCCCTCCACTTT.